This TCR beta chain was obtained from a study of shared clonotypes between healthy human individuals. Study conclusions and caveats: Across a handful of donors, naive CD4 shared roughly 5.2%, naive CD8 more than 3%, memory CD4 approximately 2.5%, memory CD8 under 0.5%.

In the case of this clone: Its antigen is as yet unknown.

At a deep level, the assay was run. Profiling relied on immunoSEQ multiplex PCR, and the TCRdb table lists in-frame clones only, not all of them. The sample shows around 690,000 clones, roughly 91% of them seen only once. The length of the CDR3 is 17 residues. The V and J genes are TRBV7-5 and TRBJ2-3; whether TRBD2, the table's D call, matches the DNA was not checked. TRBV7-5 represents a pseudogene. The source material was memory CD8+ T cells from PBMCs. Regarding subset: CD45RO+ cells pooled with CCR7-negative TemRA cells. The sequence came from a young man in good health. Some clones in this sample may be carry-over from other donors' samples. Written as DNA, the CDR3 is TGTGCCAGCAGCAACCCTCCCGGGAGAACACCCACAGATACGCAGTATTTT. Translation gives CASSNPPGRTPTDTQYF.